Below, 2 T cell receptor beta chains from the same sample are listed, as sequenced in a study of T cells after yellow fever vaccination. MiXCR, run by TCRdb on the 5' RACE reads, gives a single entry per CDR3 protein. The repertoire holds some 96,000 distinct CDR3 sequences, with roughly 8.2% as singletons. The sample in question was CD8+ T cells not binding an NS4B(214-222) dextramer, sorted from PBMCs, obtained more than 14 days after the first yellow fever vaccination. These receptors were taken from a man aged 18 to 30 who received the YFV17D yellow fever vaccine.

The sample holds a few counts of this clonotype. The chain combines TRBV21-1 with TRBJ2-2; the DNA was not used to check the table's D call, TRBD1. TRBV21-1 is noted as a pseudogene. The CDR3 runs to 15 residues. DNA for the CDR3: TGTGCCAGCAGCAAAGGGGACCCCTACACCGGGGAGCTGTTTTTT. It codes for CASSKGDPYTGELFF.

This clonotype was observed many times. The rearrangement joins TRBV12-3 or TRBV12-4 to TRBJ1-2; D may be TRBD1 (5 bases). This CDR3 spans 15 amino acids. V was shortened by 5 bases and J by 8 bases, with 21 bases between the two germline ends. Here the CDR3 reads CASSTRGRTAYGYTF. The CDR3 DNA is TGTGCCAGCAGTACCCGGGGCAGAACGGCCTACGGCTACACCTTC.